This entry describes one TCR beta chain. These data are taken from a study of cytomegalovirus exposure and HLA in healthy donors. Turning to the study itself: Within an early data release were tens of millions of unique TCRs drawn from HLA-typed donors.

The CDR3 extends over 14 amino acids. Germline V gene lookup returns CDR1 SEHNR and CDR2 FQNEAQ (reference sequence). Trimming took 2 bases from V and 3 from J, leaving 10 bases between them. Samples came from healthy bone marrow donors. 13 Jbeta primers and 60 Vbeta primers were used for the PCR. Using immunoSEQ multiplex PCR, the repertoire was profiled, and TCRdb retains in-frame clones only, with some absent. The data show tens of thousands of clones, with 60% to 80% seen just once and more than 7% held by the top ten. The chain uses TRBV7-9 and TRBJ1-1; D possibly corresponds to TRBD1 (5 bases). The receptor comes from a man between 60 and 70 years old in good health and CMV-seronegative. The specimen sequenced was PBMCs. CDR3 sequence (DNA): TGTGCCAGCAGCTTACTTACGACAGACACTGAAGCTTTCTTT. This encodes CASSLLTTDTEAFF.